This T cell receptor (beta chain) was sequenced in a study of blood T cell repertoires in COVID-19. There are 14 residues in the CDR3. Deletions cut 7 bases from V and 1 base from J, with 11 bases between. Looked up from germline, CDR1 is MDHEN and CDR2 is SYDVKM. The data were produced by immunoSEQ multiplex PCR, yet TCRdb's version contains in-frame clones alone and is incomplete. The sample lists 200,000 to 250,000 clones; about 89% were seen once. This TCR was recovered from a woman aged 18-35 years who had recovered from COVID-19. The chain uses TRBV28 and TRBJ1-5, with a possible D match to TRBD1 (5 bases). Sequencing was performed on PBMCs or T cells enriched from blood (not recorded which). In DNA, the CDR3 is TGTGCCAGCAAACCGACAGAGAGCAATCAGCCCCAGCATTTT. Translation gives CASKPTESNQPQHF. The complete variable domain, with remaining parts taken from reference TRBV28 and TRBJ1-5, reads DVKVTQSSRYLVKRTGEKVFLECVQDMDHENMFWYRQDPGLGLRLIYFSYDVKMKEKGDIPEGYSVSREKKERFSLILESASTNQTSMYLCASKPTESNQPQHFGDGTRLSIL.